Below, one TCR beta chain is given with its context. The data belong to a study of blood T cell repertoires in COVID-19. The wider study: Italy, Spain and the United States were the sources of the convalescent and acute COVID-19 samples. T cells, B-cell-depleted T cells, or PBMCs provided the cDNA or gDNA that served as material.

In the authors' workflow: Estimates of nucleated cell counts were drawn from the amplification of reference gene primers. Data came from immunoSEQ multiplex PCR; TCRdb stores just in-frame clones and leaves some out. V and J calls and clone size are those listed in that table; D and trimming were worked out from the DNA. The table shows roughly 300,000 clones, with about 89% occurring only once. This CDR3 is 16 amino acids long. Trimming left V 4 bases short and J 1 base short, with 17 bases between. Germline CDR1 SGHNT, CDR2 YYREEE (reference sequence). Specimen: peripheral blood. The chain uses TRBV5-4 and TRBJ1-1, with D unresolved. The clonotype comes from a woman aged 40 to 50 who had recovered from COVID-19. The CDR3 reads CASSLDPRPGNTEAFF. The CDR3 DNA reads TGTGCCAGCAGCCTTGACCCGCGCCCGGGGAACACTGAAGCTTTCTTT.